Presented here are 19 T cell receptor beta chains from one specimen sequenced in a study of cytomegalovirus exposure and HLA in healthy donors. Produced via immunoSEQ multiplex PCR; TCRdb's table is partial and in-frame only. The repertoire consists of approximately 280,000 clones, with around 86% occurring once and the leading ten covering approximately 1%. Sequenced: PBMCs. The receptors were gathered from a woman aged 18 to 35 in good health and CMV-seronegative.

J is TRBJ1-3 and V is TRBV2; D not certain. The CDR3 sequence is 12 residues long. Trimming took off 6 bases at V and 2 bases at J, with 5 bases between the two ends. Per germline, CDR1 SNHLY and CDR2 FYNNEI. The CDR3, as DNA: TGTGCCAGCAGGGCAGCTGGAAACACCATATATTTT. Amino acids: CASRAAGNTIYF.

The chain couples TRBV25-1 to TRBJ2-1, with 7 bases fitting TRBD2. V trimming: 3 bases; J trimming: 7 bases; junction bases outside the gene matches: 6. The germline gives CDR1 MGHDK, CDR2 SYGVNS. This CDR3 spans 14 amino acids. The CDR3 DNA reads as TGTGCCAGCAGTGACCAGCGGGATAGTAATGAGCAGTTCTTC. Amino acids: CASSDQRDSNEQFF.

This clone was seen only a few times. The chain joins TRBV4-1 to TRBJ1-5; D may be TRBD1 (5 bases). This CDR3 is 17 amino acids long. The V end was cut by 3 bases, the J end by 0 bases, with 15 bases between. The germline V gene has CDR1 MGHRA and CDR2 YSYEKL. CDR3 protein: CASSQTDLFYSNQPQHF. CDR3 coding DNA: TGCGCCAGCAGCCAGACAGATTTATTCTATAGCAATCAGCCCCAGCATTTT.

The gene calls are TRBV11-2 and TRBJ1-2; the match to TRBD1 covers 7 bases. Germline CDR1 is SGHAT and CDR2 is FQNNGV. The CDR3 consists of 14 residues. The J segment lost 1 base and the V segment lost 4 bases, leaving 3 bases of the junction unmatched. CDR3 sequence (DNA): TGTGCCAGCAGCTCGAGGGGGCTTAACTATGGCTACACCTTC. Protein sequence: CASSSRGLNYGYTF.

V gene TRBV4-1 combines with J gene TRBJ2-3; TRBD2 aligns across 7 bases. The CDR3 sequence is 15 residues long. The germline CDR1 and CDR2 sequences are MGHRA and YSYEKL. V was pared by 4 bases and J by 6 bases, with 10 bases of the junction left unmatched. This CDR3 reads CASSLTSASEDTQYF. In DNA, the CDR3 is TGCGCCAGCAGCCTAACTAGCGCCTCGGAGGATACGCAGTATTTT.

V and J are TRBV6-5 and TRBJ2-1; the D is unclear. The CDR3 runs to 13 residues. CDR1 is MNHEY, CDR2 SVGAGI, per germline. V was pared by 9 bases and J by 4 bases, with 13 bases between. For the CDR3, the DNA is TGTGCCAGTTCGCGTGAGGCGTACAATGAGCAGTTCTTC. As protein: CASSREAYNEQFF.

The CDR3 region is CSVASGSGVGATDTQYF. Here the CDR3 DNA reads TGCAGCGTTGCTAGCGGGAGTGGGGTTGGGGCCACAGATACGCAGTATTTT. V is TRBV29-1 and J is TRBJ2-3, with 10 bases fitting TRBD2. The trim removed 4 bases at V and 2 bases at J, leaving 12 bases unmatched. Germline values: CDR1 SQVTM, CDR2 ANQGSEA. The CDR3 has 17 residues.

The chain couples TRBV9 to TRBJ2-1; the match to TRBD1 covers 7 bases. Per germline, CDR1 SGDLS and CDR2 YYNGEE. The CDR3 has 15 residues. Trimming removed 1 base from V and 7 bases from J; junction bases left unmatched: 8. CDR3 coding DNA: TGTGCCAGCAGCGTAACTTCAGGGGGACAAAATGAGCAGTTCTTC. Protein: CASSVTSGGQNEQFF.

This clone was picked up a small number of times. The J gene is TRBJ1-2, the V gene TRBV25-1; 9 bases are shared with TRBD1. The V gene end was trimmed by 3 bases and the J gene end by 8 bases; junction bases not matched to a gene: 10. CDR3 length: 15 amino acids. In germline, CDR1 is MGHDK, CDR2 SYGVNS. Here the CDR3 DNA reads TGTGCCAGCAGTGACCTCGGACCCGGGACAGGGGGCTACACCTTC. Translation gives CASSDLGPGTGGYTF.

This chain joins TRBV29-1 and TRBJ2-7; no clear D. CDR1 is SQVTM and CDR2 is ANQGSEA in the germline V gene. V lost 6 bases, J lost 3 bases, and 18 bases lay in between. The length of the CDR3 is 14 residues. Written as DNA, the CDR3 is TGCAGCGTGAGGATCGAACACCGGAGCTACGAGCAGTACTTC. It translates to CSVRIEHRSYEQYF.

V is TRBV6-5 and J is TRBJ1-3; TRBD1 matches at 7 bases. Germline V CDR1 and CDR2: MNHEY, SVGAGI. The CDR3 spans 15 residues. Losses at the gene ends were 2 bases for V and 6 bases for J; bases not matched to a gene: 7. CDR3: CASSYTGTVENTIYF. The DNA for the CDR3 is TGTGCCAGCAGTTACACTGGGACAGTTGAAAACACCATATATTTT.

J is TRBJ2-7 and V is TRBV5-1; D may be TRBD1 (6 bases). Germline V lookup: CDR1 SGHRS, CDR2 YFSETQ. With 1 base removed from V and 4 bases from J, the gap between germline ends came to 15 bases. CDR3 length: 15 residues. CDR3 sequence reads: CASSLIQGKQYEQYF. In DNA form, the CDR3 reads TGCGCCAGCAGCTTGATCCAGGGGAAGCAGTACGAGCAGTACTTC. Variable domain in full (rest from reference TRBV5-1 and TRBJ2-7): KAGVTQTPRYLIKTRGQQVTLSCSPISGHRSVSWYQQTPGQGLQFLFEYFSETQRNKGNFPGRFSGRQFSNSRSEMNVSTLELGDSALYLCASSLIQGKQYEQYFGPGTRLTVT.

This chain uses TRBV30 with TRBJ1-2; the match to TRBD1 covers 7 bases. CDR3 size: 16 residues. V lost 0 bases and J lost 3; bases outside the gene matches: 10. Germline loops: CDR1 GTSNPN, CDR2 SVGIG (reference sequence). The CDR3 here is CAWSVLDRVGHYGYTF. Here the CDR3 DNA reads TGTGCCTGGAGTGTACTAGACAGGGTGGGACACTATGGCTACACCTTC.

Comments on this clone: The same CDR3 also results from other DNA sequences found in this sample. The chain joins TRBV6-5 to TRBJ2-7, with TRBD1 as a possible D gene (5 bases). This CDR3 has 13 residues. Trimming removed 3 bases at V and 4 bases at J, with 10 bases between. Germline loops: CDR1 MNHEY, CDR2 SVGAGI. The CDR3 DNA sequence: TGTGCCAGCAGTTATGGCAGGGTTTACGAGCAGTACTTC. Translated: CASSYGRVYEQYF.

J is TRBJ2-7 and V is TRBV5-1; 11 bases line up with TRBD1. Looked up from germline, CDR1 is SGHRS and CDR2 is YFSETQ. This CDR3 region has 15 residues. V lost 3 bases and J lost 6; bases outside the gene matches: 8. CDR3 loop: CASSSGQGAYIEQYF. In DNA form, the CDR3 reads TGCGCCAGCAGCTCTGGACAGGGGGCATACATCGAGCAGTACTTC.

This clone was recorded only once. The CDR3 loop reads CASSRTGNTEAFF. The CDR3 DNA sequence: TGTGCCAGCAGCCGGACAGGTAACACTGAAGCTTTCTTT. The V call is TRBV6-5, the J call TRBJ1-1; 7 bases line up with TRBD1. J gave up 2 bases and V 6 bases, and 3 bases lay outside the gene matches. CDR1 and CDR2 (germline): MNHEY, SVGAGI. The CDR3 runs 13 residues.

This rearrangement joins TRBV11-1 to TRBJ1-1; D call uncertain. V lost 5 bases and J 1 base, leaving 8 bases between the germline ends. Germline CDR1 and CDR2: SGHAT and FQDESV (reference sequence). The CDR3 is 13 amino acids. CDR3 region: CASSRGPNTEAFF. The CDR3 DNA reads TGTGCCAGCAGCCGAGGCCCGAACACTGAAGCTTTCTTT. Variable domain in full (rest from reference TRBV11-1 and TRBJ1-1): EAEVAQSPRYKITEKSQAVAFWCDPISGHATLYWYRQILGQGPELLVQFQDESVVDDSQLPKDRFSAERLKGVDSTLKIQPAELGDSAMYLCASSRGPNTEAFFGQGTRLTVV.

This chain uses TRBV5-6 with TRBJ2-7, with 9 positions matching TRBD1. The CDR3 runs 15 residues. The germline gives CDR1 SGHDT, CDR2 YYEEEE. V was pared by 0 bases and J by 7 bases, with 8 bases of the junction left unmatched. CDR3 amino acids: CASSLAGQGRIEQYF. CDR3 in DNA: TGTGCCAGCAGCTTGGCAGGACAGGGGCGTATAGAGCAGTACTTC.

The chain is built from TRBV25-1 and TRBJ2-5, with D perhaps matching TRBD2 (5 bases). V lost 3 bases to trimming and J lost 4 bases, with 12 bases between them. From germline, CDR1 is MGHDK and CDR2 SYGVNS. This CDR3 has 14 amino acids. In nucleotides, the CDR3 is TGTGCCAGCAGTGATGACGGGGAAGTAGAGACCCAGTACTTC. Amino acids: CASSDDGEVETQYF.